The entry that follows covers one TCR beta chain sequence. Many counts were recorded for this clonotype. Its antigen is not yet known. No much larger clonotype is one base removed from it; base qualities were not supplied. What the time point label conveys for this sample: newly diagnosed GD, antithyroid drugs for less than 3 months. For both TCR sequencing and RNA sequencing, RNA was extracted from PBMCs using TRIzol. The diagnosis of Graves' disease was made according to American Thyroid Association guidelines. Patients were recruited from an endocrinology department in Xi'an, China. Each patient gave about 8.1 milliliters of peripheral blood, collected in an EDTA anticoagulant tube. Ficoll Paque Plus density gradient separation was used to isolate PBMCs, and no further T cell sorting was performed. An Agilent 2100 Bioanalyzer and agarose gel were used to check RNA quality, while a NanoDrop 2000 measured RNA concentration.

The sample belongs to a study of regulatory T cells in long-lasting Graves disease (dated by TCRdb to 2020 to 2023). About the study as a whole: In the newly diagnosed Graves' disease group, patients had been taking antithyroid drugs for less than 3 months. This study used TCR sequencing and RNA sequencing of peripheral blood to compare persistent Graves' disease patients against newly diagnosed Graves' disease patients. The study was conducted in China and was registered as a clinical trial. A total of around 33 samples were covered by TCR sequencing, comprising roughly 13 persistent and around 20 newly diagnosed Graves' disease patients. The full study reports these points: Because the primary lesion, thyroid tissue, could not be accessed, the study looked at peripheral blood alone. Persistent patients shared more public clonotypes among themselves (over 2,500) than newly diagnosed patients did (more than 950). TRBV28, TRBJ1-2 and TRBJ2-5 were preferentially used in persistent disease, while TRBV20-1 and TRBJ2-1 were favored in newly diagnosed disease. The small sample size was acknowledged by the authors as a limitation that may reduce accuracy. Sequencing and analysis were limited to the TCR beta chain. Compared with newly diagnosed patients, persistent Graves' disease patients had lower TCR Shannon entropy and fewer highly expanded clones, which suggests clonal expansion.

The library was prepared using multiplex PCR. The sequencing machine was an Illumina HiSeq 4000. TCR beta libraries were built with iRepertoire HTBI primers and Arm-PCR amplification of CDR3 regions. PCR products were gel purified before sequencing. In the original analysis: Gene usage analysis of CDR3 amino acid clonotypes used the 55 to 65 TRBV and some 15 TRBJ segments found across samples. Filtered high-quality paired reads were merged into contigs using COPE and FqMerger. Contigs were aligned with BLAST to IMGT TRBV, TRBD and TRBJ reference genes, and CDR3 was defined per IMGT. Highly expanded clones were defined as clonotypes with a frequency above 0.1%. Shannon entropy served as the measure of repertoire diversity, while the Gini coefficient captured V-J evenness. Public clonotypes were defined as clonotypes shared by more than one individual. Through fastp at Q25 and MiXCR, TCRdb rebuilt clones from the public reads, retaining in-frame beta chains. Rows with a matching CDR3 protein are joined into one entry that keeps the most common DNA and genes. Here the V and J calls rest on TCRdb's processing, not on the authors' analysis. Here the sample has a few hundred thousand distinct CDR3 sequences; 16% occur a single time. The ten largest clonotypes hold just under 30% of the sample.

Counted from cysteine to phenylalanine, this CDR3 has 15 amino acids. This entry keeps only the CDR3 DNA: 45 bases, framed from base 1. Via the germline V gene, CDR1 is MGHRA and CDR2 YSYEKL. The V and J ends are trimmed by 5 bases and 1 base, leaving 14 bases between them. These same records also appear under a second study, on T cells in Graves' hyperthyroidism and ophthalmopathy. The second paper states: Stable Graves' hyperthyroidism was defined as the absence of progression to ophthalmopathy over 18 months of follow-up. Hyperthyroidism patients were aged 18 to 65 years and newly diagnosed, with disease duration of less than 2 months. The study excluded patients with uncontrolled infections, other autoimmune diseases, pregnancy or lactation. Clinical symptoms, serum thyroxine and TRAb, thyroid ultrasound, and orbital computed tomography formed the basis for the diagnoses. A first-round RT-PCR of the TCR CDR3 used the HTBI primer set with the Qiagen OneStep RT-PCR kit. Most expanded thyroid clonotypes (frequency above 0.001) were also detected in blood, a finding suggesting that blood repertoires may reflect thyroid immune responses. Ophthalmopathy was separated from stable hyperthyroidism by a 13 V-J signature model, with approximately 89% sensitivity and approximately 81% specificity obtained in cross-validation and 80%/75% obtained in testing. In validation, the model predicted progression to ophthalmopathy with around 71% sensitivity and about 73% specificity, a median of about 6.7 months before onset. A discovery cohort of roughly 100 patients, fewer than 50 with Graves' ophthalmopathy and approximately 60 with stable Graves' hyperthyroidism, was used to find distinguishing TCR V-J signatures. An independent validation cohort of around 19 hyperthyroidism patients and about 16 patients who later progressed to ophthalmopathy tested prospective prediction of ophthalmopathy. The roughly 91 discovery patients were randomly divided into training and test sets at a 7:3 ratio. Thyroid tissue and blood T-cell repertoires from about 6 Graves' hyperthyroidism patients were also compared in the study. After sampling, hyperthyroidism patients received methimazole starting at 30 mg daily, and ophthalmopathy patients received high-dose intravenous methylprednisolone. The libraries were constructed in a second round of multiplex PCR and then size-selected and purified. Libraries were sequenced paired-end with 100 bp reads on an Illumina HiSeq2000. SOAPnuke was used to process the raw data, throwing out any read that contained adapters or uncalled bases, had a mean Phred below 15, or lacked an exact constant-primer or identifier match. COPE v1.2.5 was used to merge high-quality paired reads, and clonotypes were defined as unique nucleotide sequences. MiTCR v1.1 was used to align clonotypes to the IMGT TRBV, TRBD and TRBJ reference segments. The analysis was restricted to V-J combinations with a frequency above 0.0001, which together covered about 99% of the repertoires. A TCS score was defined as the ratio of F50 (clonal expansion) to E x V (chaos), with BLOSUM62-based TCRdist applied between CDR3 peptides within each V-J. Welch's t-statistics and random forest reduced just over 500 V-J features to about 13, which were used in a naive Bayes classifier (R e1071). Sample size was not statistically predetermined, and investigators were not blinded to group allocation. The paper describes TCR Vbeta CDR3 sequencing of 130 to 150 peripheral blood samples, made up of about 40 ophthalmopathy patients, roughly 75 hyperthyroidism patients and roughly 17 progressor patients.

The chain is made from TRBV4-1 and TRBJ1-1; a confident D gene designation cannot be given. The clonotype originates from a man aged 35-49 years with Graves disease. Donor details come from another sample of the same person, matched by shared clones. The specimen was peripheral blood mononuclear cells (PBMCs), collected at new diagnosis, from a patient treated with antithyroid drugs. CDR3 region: CASSSERLGNTEAFF. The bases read TGCGCCAGCAGCTCAGAGCGGCTGGGGAACACTGAAGCTTTCTTT.